This T cell receptor beta chain was sequenced in a study of blood T cell repertoires in COVID-19. The length of the CDR3 is 16 residues. With V trimmed by 6 bases and J by 3 bases, 10 bases remained unmatched. Germline V lookup: CDR1 KGHSH, CDR2 LQKENI. The repertoire was sequenced with immunoSEQ multiplex PCR; TCRdb's copy has only in-frame clones and lacks some. There are 300,000 to 400,000 clones in the sample; around 87% occur only once, and 2.3% lies in the top ten. The J gene is TRBJ2-2, the V gene TRBV18; 7 bases are a match to TRBD1. Material: peripheral blood. The receptor's source is a woman aged 60-75 years with COVID-19, enrolled during active disease. Here the CDR3 reads CASSPFTGVDTGELFF. The CDR3 DNA reads TGTGCCAGCTCGCCATTCACAGGGGTTGACACCGGGGAGCTGTTTTTT.